The 30 T cell receptor beta chains reported below all come from one sample, sequenced in a study of cytomegalovirus exposure and HLA in healthy donors. It was with 60 Vbeta and 13 Jbeta primers that the PCR ran. Sequenced by immunoSEQ multiplex PCR; TCRdb stores in-frame clones only, minus some. The sample consists of 150,000 to 200,000 clones, approximately 78% of them appearing once. Sequenced material: PBMCs. These receptors were obtained from a human donor in good health.

The genes are TRBV9 and TRBJ2-1; TRBD1 matches 12 bases. V dropped 3 bases and J dropped 7; count of bases not matched to a gene: 8. The CDR3 is made up of 16 amino acids. Germline V CDR1 and CDR2: SGDLS, YYNGEE. CDR3 DNA sequence: TGTGCCAGCAGCGGACCGGGACAGGGGGCGTCGAATGAGCAGTTCTTC. Translation gives CASSGPGQGASNEQFF.

In DNA form, the CDR3 reads TGTGCCAGCAGCTTAGCCAGAACTATGAACACTGAAGCTTTCTTT. Translated, it gives CASSLARTMNTEAFF. The chain has TRBV7-3 and TRBJ1-1; no clear D. Germline V gives CDR1 SGHTA, CDR2 FQGTGA. The V gene lost 2 bases and the J gene lost 0 bases, with 10 bases spanning the gap. This CDR3 is 15 amino acids long.

This rearrangement joins TRBV5-6 to TRBJ2-4, with 8 bases aligning to TRBD1. CDR1 is SGHDT and CDR2 is YYEEEE in the germline V gene. The V and J ends lost 3 bases and 11 bases, in that order; junction bases with no gene match: 7. The CDR3 totals 13 residues. The CDR3 is CASSSDRGDLQYF. Here the CDR3 DNA reads TGTGCCAGCAGCTCCGACAGGGGTGACCTTCAGTACTTC. Complete variable domain (other parts from reference TRBV5-6 and TRBJ2-4): DAGVTQSPTHLIKTRGQQVTLRCSPKSGHDTVSWYQQALGQGPQFIFQYYEEEERQRGNFPDRFSGHQFPNYSSELNVNALLLGDSALYLCASSSDRGDLQYFGAGTRLSVL.

The chain has TRBV27 and TRBJ2-1; 8 bases are a match to TRBD1. V lost 5 bases to trimming and J lost 15 bases; unmatched junction nucleotides: 18. The CDR3 extends over 15 amino acids. CDR1 is MNHEY and CDR2 is SMNVEV in the germline V gene (reference sequence). In nucleotides, the CDR3 is TGTGCCAGCAGTCGAACCGGGACAGGCCATTCAGCGGGGTTCTTC. This codes for CASSRTGTGHSAGFF.

The chain is built from TRBV7-3 and TRBJ1-2; D ambiguous. The CDR3 spans 14 residues. From germline, CDR1 is SGHTA and CDR2 FQGTGA. V lost 2 bases and J 8 bases, leaving 15 bases between the germline ends. In nucleotides, the CDR3 is TGTGCCAGCAGCTTAGGTTTCGAGGGAGAGGGCTACACCTTC. Its translation: CASSLGFEGEGYTF.

The chain couples TRBV7-2 to TRBJ2-5; D unclear. The J call is in doubt because the DNA end fits TRBJ2-7 better. This CDR3 is 11 amino acids long. Per the germline V gene, CDR1 is SGHTA and CDR2 is FQGNSA. The CDR3 DNA reads as TGTGCCAGCAGCTTAGTCTACGAGCAGTACTTC. Its protein is CASSLVYEQYF.

This clone was observed a few times. V usage is TRBV5-4 and J usage is TRBJ2-3, with 10 bases aligning to TRBD1. V gave up 4 bases and J gave up 5 bases; unmatched junction bases: 7. The CDR3 consists of 15 residues. Germline lookup yields CDR1 SGHNT and CDR2 YYREEE (reference sequence). CDR3 sequence: CASSITGQGRDTQYF. DNA of the CDR3: TGTGCCAGCAGCATAACGGGACAGGGGCGAGATACGCAGTATTTT.

The genes are TRBV5-1 and TRBJ1-1; 9 positions match TRBD1. Germline CDR1 reads SGHRS; CDR2 reads YFSETQ. After removal of 0 bases from V and 6 bases from J, the junction contained 6 bases not matched to a gene. There are 15 residues in the CDR3. The DNA of the CDR3 is TGCGCCAGCAGCTTGGAGGGACAGGGACTCCCTGAAGCTTTCTTT. Protein product: CASSLEGQGLPEAFF.

This rearrangement joins TRBV5-4 to TRBJ2-7; 11 nucleotides agree with TRBD2. Losses at the gene ends were 4 bases for V and 2 bases for J; bases not matched to a gene: 5. The CDR3 runs to 15 residues. Germline V gives CDR1 SGHNT, CDR2 YYREEE (reference sequence). The CDR3 spells CASSTGLAVPYEQYF. DNA of the CDR3: TGTGCCAGCAGCACGGGACTAGCGGTTCCCTACGAGCAGTACTTC.

The CDR3 DNA follows: TGTGCCAGCAGCAACCGAACTAGTGAGAACGTTGATACGCAGTATTTT. Encoded protein: CASSNRTSENVDTQYF. V is TRBV21-1 and J is TRBJ2-3; the listed D gene, TRBD2, was not tested against the DNA. TRBV21-1 counts as a pseudogene. This CDR3 is 16 amino acids long.

The chain has TRBV15 and TRBJ2-5; D possibly corresponds to TRBD2 (5 bases). Trimming shortened V by 5 bases and J by 3 bases, and 16 bases separated the two germline ends. From germline, CDR1 is LNHNV and CDR2 YYDKDF (reference sequence). CDR3 length: 15 amino acids. As DNA, the CDR3 is TGTGCCACCAGCTCCGGCGGCACGGGGAAAGAGACCCAGTACTTC. Translation gives CATSSGGTGKETQYF.

This sequence joins TRBV19 and TRBJ1-5; 7 positions match TRBD1. CDR3 size: 16 residues. V gave up 1 base and J gave up 0 bases; unmatched junction bases: 3. In germline, CDR1 is LNHDA, CDR2 SQIVND (reference sequence). CDR3: CASSIGQGYSNQPQHF. CDR3 sequence (DNA): TGTGCCAGTAGTATAGGACAGGGCTATAGCAATCAGCCCCAGCATTTT.

This rearrangement joins TRBV19 to TRBJ2-7; 9 nucleotides align to TRBD1. J lost 0 bases, V lost 4 bases, and 13 bases had no gene match. The CDR3 length is 18 residues. Germline loops: CDR1 LNHDA, CDR2 SQIVND (reference sequence). In DNA form, the CDR3 reads TGTGCCAGTAGTACCCCCCCCTCCGGGACAGGGAGCTCCTACGAGCAGTACTTC. Amino acid sequence: CASSTPPSGTGSSYEQYF.

This clone was seen once. This chain connects TRBV5-4 to TRBJ2-5, with no clear D. This CDR3 is 14 amino acids long. Germline assignment: CDR1 SGHNT and CDR2 YYREEE (reference sequence). V lost 3 bases and J lost 5, with 14 bases in between. Written as DNA, the CDR3 is TGTGCCAGCAGCTATGAGCGCACCCCCGAGACCCAGTACTTC. This sequence encodes CASSYERTPETQYF.

The chain uses TRBV2 and TRBJ2-2; D might be TRBD2 (6 bases). Per germline, CDR1 SNHLY and CDR2 FYNNEI. Trimming took 7 bases from V and 3 from J, leaving 15 bases between them. The CDR3 loop spans 15 amino acids. DNA for the CDR3: TGTGCCAGCACAAGACCCGGGACTCACACCGGGGAGCTGTTTTTT. Residues: CASTRPGTHTGELFF.

The rearrangement uses TRBV12-5 and TRBJ1-3; 7 bases are shared with TRBD1. Germline lookup yields CDR1 LGHNT and CDR2 FRNRAP. With V trimmed by 2 bases and J by 0 bases, 4 bases remained unmatched. The CDR3 runs 16 residues. In DNA, the CDR3 is TGTGCTAGTGGTTTGCCCTCAGGGGGCTCTGGAAACACCATATATTTT. Protein sequence: CASGLPSGGSGNTIYF.

This clone appeared once. The chain carries TRBV19 and TRBJ2-7, with a possible D match to TRBD1 (6 bases). Looked up from germline, CDR1 is LNHDA and CDR2 is SQIVND (reference sequence). Trimming took off 5 bases at V and 3 bases at J, with 14 bases between the two ends. CDR3 length: 14 residues. CDR3 coding DNA: TGTGCCAGTAGTGGACAGTATCCCAACTACGAGCAGTACTTC. Translation: CASSGQYPNYEQYF.

The sample holds a few counts of this clone. This sequence joins TRBV6-5 and TRBJ1-1; weak D call: TRBD1 (6 bases). The CDR3 runs to 14 residues. V was shortened by 7 bases and J by 1 base, with 13 bases between the two germline ends. The V gene's germline CDR1 is MNHEY and CDR2 SVGAGI. The CDR3 bases are TGTGCCAGCATCCCTAGGGGGAGGAACACTGAAGCTTTCTTT. Residues: CASIPRGRNTEAFF.

The V and J genes are TRBV7-8 and TRBJ1-1, with 8 bases identical to TRBD1. Germline V lookup: CDR1 SGHVS, CDR2 FQNEAQ. The CDR3 is 16 residues long. Losses at the gene ends were 5 bases for V and 1 base for J; bases not matched to a gene: 9. The CDR3 spells CASSRWSQGENTEAFF. DNA for the CDR3: TGTGCCAGCAGCCGCTGGTCACAGGGGGAGAACACTGAAGCTTTCTTT.

This clone was detected only once. The J gene is TRBJ1-1, the V gene TRBV6-1; 7 nucleotides line up with TRBD1. V was pared by 6 bases and J by 3 bases, with 4 bases of the junction left unmatched. CDR3 length: 13 residues. Per the germline V gene, CDR1 is MNHNS and CDR2 is SASEGT. CDR3 amino acids: CASRNQGDTEAFF. CDR3 nucleotides: TGTGCCAGCAGGAACCAGGGGGACACTGAAGCTTTCTTT.

The chain links TRBV7-2 to TRBJ2-7, with a weak D call TRBD2 (5 bases). CDR1 and CDR2 (germline): SGHTA, FQGNSA. The V end lost 2 bases, the J end lost 4 bases, and 18 bases lay between the germline ends. There are 16 residues in the CDR3. Here the CDR3 reads CASSLSGSAITYEQYF. The CDR3 DNA sequence: TGTGCCAGCAGCTTATCGGGTAGCGCCATCACTTACGAGCAGTACTTC.

The sample holds a few counts of this clone. The chain is built from TRBV6-5 and TRBJ2-7; maybe TRBD1 (6 bases). CDR1 and CDR2 from the germline V gene are MNHEY and SVGAGI. V was clipped by 5 bases and J by 5 bases, with 16 bases between them. CDR3 length equals 14 residues. CDR3 nucleotides: TGTGCCAGCAGTGAACCCTACAGGGTCCACGAGCAGTACTTC. It translates to CASSEPYRVHEQYF.

This clone was counted at least ten times. This sequence joins TRBV4-3 and TRBJ2-2; 11 bases are a match to TRBD1. The germline V gene has CDR1 LGHNA and CDR2 YSLEER. The length of the CDR3 is 17 residues. Trimming took 2 bases from V and 5 from J; bases not matched to a gene: 7. CDR3 loop: CASSQYGTGGLTGELFF. CDR3 DNA: TGCGCCAGCAGCCAATACGGGACAGGGGGATTAACCGGGGAGCTGTTTTTT.

The rearrangement joins TRBV11-2 to TRBJ2-7; D not certain. The V and J ends lost 5 bases and 3 bases respectively, with 11 bases between them. The CDR3 contains 13 residues. Germline loops: CDR1 SGHAT, CDR2 FQNNGV. CDR3 bases: TGTGCCAGCAGCCCTCCTTCGGGCTACGAGCAGTACTTC. Its translation is CASSPPSGYEQYF.

This clone has just one count. The chain couples TRBV2 to TRBJ1-5; a weak D match, TRBD1 (5 bases). This CDR3 region has 15 residues. V was pared by 4 bases and J by 5 bases, with 15 bases between. Germline assignment: CDR1 SNHLY and CDR2 FYNNEI. The CDR3 bases are TGTGCCAGCAGTGGAGGCGGGGCTCCGTATCAGCCCCAGCATTTT. It yields the protein CASSGGGAPYQPQHF. The complete variable domain, with remaining parts taken from reference TRBV2 and TRBJ1-5, reads EPEVTQTPSHQVTQMGQEVILRCVPISNHLYFYWYRQILGQKVEFLVSFYNNEISEKSEIFDDQFSVERPDGSNFTLKIRSTKLEDSAMYFCASSGGGAPYQPQHFGDGTRLSIL.

V gene TRBV4-1 combines with J gene TRBJ2-1; D is ambiguous. Trimming cost V 0 bases and J 3 bases, with 6 bases left between them. CDR1 MGHRA and CDR2 YSYEKL come from the germline V gene. CDR3 length: 14 amino acids. The CDR3: CASSQDWLYNEQFF. As DNA, the CDR3 is TGCGCCAGCAGCCAAGATTGGCTCTACAATGAGCAGTTCTTC.

This clone was observed a single time. The chain combines TRBV7-9 with TRBJ1-1; TRBD1 matches at 9 bases. Germline-derived CDR1 and CDR2 are SEHNR and FQNEAQ (reference sequence). With V trimmed by 1 base and J by 2 bases, 2 bases remained unmatched. The CDR3 length is 15 residues. The CDR3 bases are TGTGCCAGCAGCTTAGAGGGACAGGGAAACACTGAAGCTTTCTTT. Translating it yields CASSLEGQGNTEAFF. Full variable domain (rest looked up from reference TRBV7-9 and TRBJ1-1): DTGVSQNPRHKITKRGQNVTFRCDPISEHNRLYWYRQTLGQGPEFLTYFQNEAQLEKSRLLSDRFSAERPKGSFSTLEIQRTEQGDSAMYLCASSLEGQGNTEAFFGQGTRLTVV.

The chain couples TRBV6-6 to TRBJ1-2; 7 nucleotides line up with TRBD1. The germline V gene has CDR1 MNHNY and CDR2 SVGAGI (reference sequence). The CDR3 spans 14 residues. The V gene end was trimmed by 2 bases and the J gene end by 3 bases; junction bases not matched to a gene: 3. DNA of the CDR3: TGTGCCAGCAGTTACAGGGACAGCGACTATGGCTACACCTTC. Translation: CASSYRDSDYGYTF.

This clone was recorded once. The chain combines TRBV4-1 with TRBJ1-3, with 7 nucleotides matching TRBD1. The CDR3 length is 15 residues. Germline CDR1 reads MGHRA; CDR2 reads YSYEKL. The J segment lost 3 bases and the V segment lost 1 base, leaving 3 bases of the junction unmatched. DNA for the CDR3: TGCGCCAGCAGCCAAGTTGACAGGGATGGAAACACCATATATTTT. Amino acid sequence: CASSQVDRDGNTIYF.

This clone was counted a single time. J is TRBJ2-3 and V is TRBV7-2, with 9 bases matching TRBD2. The CDR3 extends over 16 amino acids. J lost 6 bases, V lost 5 bases, and 12 bases had no gene match. The germline gives CDR1 SGHTA, CDR2 FQGNSA. The CDR3, as DNA: TGTGCCAGCAGCCTCCTTATAGGCGGGGGGGCGGATACGCAGTATTTT. The encoded protein is CASSLLIGGGADTQYF.